One and the same sample provided the 25 T cell receptor beta chains below, sequenced in a study of cytomegalovirus exposure and HLA in healthy donors listed by TCRdb under 2017. Libraries were prepared through the immunoSEQ multiplex PCR assay. For the multiplex PCR, a mixture combining 60 forward primers for TCR Vbeta segments and 13 reverse primers for TCR Jbeta segments was used. Imported from immuneACCESS, the table was reduced by TCRdb to in-frame sequences with V and J called. These copies leave out some clones; in studies compared against another copy, an unresolved V gene accounts for under half, and the cause of the remainder is not known. The sample table shows 95,000 to 150,000 clones, and roughly four fifths are seen once. In total, the top ten clones hold about 2% of the sample. The sequenced sample was PBMCs. The receptors derive from a man aged 45-60 years in good health and CMV-seronegative.

This clone was counted a few times. J is TRBJ2-6 and V is TRBV7-8; 9 bases are shared with TRBD1. Germline V gene lookup returns CDR1 SGHVS and CDR2 FQNEAQ. This CDR3 is built from 16 residues. The trim removed 4 bases at V and 3 bases at J, leaving 4 bases unmatched. The CDR3 coding sequence is TGTGCCAGCAGCTCAACAGGGGGCAGTGGGGCCAACGTCCTGACTTTC. It specifies CASSSTGGSGANVLTF.

This rearrangement joins TRBV7-9 to TRBJ2-3; D is perhaps TRBD2 (6 bases). There are 15 residues in the CDR3. Germline V CDR1 and CDR2: SEHNR, FQNEAQ (reference sequence). V was pared by 6 bases and J by 2 bases, with 15 bases between. Written as DNA, the CDR3 is TGTGCCAGCAGAACCGTAGGAGGGGTCACAGATACGCAGTATTTT. It translates to CASRTVGGVTDTQYF.

J is TRBJ2-7 and V is TRBV19; D may be TRBD2 (6 bases). Trimming removed 3 bases at V and 6 bases at J, with 15 bases between. The CDR3 is 14 amino acids. Germline V lookup: CDR1 LNHDA, CDR2 SQIVND (reference sequence). CDR3 in amino acids: CASSMGKRGGEQYF. The CDR3 DNA follows: TGTGCCAGTAGTATGGGGAAAAGGGGAGGCGAGCAGTACTTC.

J is TRBJ1-2 and V is TRBV7-8; 8 nucleotides match TRBD1. CDR3 length: 15 residues. In germline, CDR1 is SGHVS, CDR2 FQNEAQ. J lost 4 bases, V lost 0 bases, and 4 bases had no gene match. The CDR3 is CASSLALDRAYGYTF. The CDR3 region has the DNA TGTGCCAGCAGCTTAGCCTTGGACAGGGCCTATGGCTACACCTTC.

The chain employs TRBV7-9 and TRBJ2-2; D perhaps matches TRBD2 (5 bases). Germline V CDR1 and CDR2: SEHNR, FQNEAQ (reference sequence). The ends were cut back, 5 bases at V and 6 bases at J, with 13 bases in the middle. This CDR3 is built from 14 residues. CDR3: CASSKDGGSGELFF. In DNA, the CDR3 is TGTGCCAGCAGCAAGGACGGCGGGTCCGGGGAGCTGTTTTTT.

The rearrangement links TRBV2 to TRBJ2-7; TRBD1 matches 10 bases. Trimming removed 6 bases from V and 7 bases from J; junction bases left unmatched: 6. The CDR3 loop spans 13 amino acids. Germline values: CDR1 SNHLY, CDR2 FYNNEI. This chain's CDR3 is CASRGTGVGEQYV. As DNA, the CDR3 is TGTGCCAGCAGAGGGACAGGGGTAGGGGAGCAGTACGTC.

The J gene is TRBJ1-2, the V gene TRBV19; 10 nucleotides align to TRBD1. The CDR3 covers 16 residues. CDR1 is LNHDA, CDR2 SQIVND, per germline (reference sequence). V shed 3 bases, J shed 8 bases, and the junction held 12 bases outside the gene matches. Written as DNA, the CDR3 is TGTGCCAGTAGTATGAGTATGGGACAGGGGTTTATCGGCTACACCTTC. This translates into CASSMSMGQGFIGYTF.

The J gene is TRBJ2-6, the V gene TRBV7-9, with a tentative D call TRBD1 (6 bases). The CDR3 loop spans 17 amino acids. With 5 bases removed from V and 0 bases from J, the gap between germline ends came to 14 bases. Germline-derived CDR1 and CDR2 are SEHNR and FQNEAQ (reference sequence). In nucleotides, the CDR3 is TGTGCCAGCAGCCCTCGCCGACAGGCCTCTGGGGCCAACGTCCTGACTTTC. It encodes CASSPRRQASGANVLTF. Drawing the rest from reference TRBV7-9 and TRBJ2-6, the complete variable domain is DTGVSQNPRHKITKRGQNVTFRCDPISEHNRLYWYRQTLGQGPEFLTYFQNEAQLEKSRLLSDRFSAERPKGSFSTLEIQRTEQGDSAMYLCASSPRRQASGANVLTFGAGSRLTVL.

This sequence joins TRBV2 and TRBJ1-1; 9 nucleotides agree with TRBD1. Trimming took 5 bases from V and 8 from J; bases not matched to a gene: 9. The CDR3 covers 14 residues. Per germline, CDR1 SNHLY and CDR2 FYNNEI. This CDR3 is CASSSSSGTGEAFF. The DNA for the CDR3 is TGTGCCAGCAGTTCCTCTTCAGGGACAGGGGAAGCTTTCTTT.

The chain joins TRBV7-9 to TRBJ2-1, with a possible D match to TRBD1 (6 bases). The germline gives CDR1 SEHNR, CDR2 FQNEAQ (reference sequence). Trimming removed 3 bases from V and 9 bases from J, with 21 bases in between. The CDR3 is made up of 16 amino acids. The DNA of the CDR3 is TGTGCCAGCAGCTTGCCCCGTCCACAGGGTAGGCGTGAGCAGTTCTTC. It is translated as CASSLPRPQGRREQFF.

This sequence joins TRBV28 and TRBJ1-5, with D uncertain. V was clipped by 1 base and J by 0 bases, with 25 bases between them. The CDR3 totals 21 residues. CDR1 MDHEN and CDR2 SYDVKM come from the germline V gene. CDR3 DNA: TGTGCCAGCAGTTTATTCTCCCTGGGGAGCTTGGGAAGCTATAGCAATCAGCCCCAGCATTTT. It specifies CASSLFSLGSLGSYSNQPQHF.

This clone was seen a few times. This rearrangement joins TRBV30 to TRBJ2-3, with 7 positions matching TRBD2. V lost 2 bases, J lost 6 bases, and 5 bases stayed unmatched. The germline V gene has CDR1 GTSNPN and CDR2 SVGIG (reference sequence). The CDR3 extends over 13 amino acids. The CDR3 DNA sequence: TGTGCCTGGAGTACCGGGGGGTGGGATACGCAGTATTTT. Protein sequence: CAWSTGGWDTQYF.

This clone was recorded once. V usage is TRBV7-6 and J usage is TRBJ1-1, with D unresolved. V was clipped by 7 bases and J by 3 bases, with 12 bases between them. This CDR3 has 13 residues. Germline V gene data show CDR1 as SGHVS and CDR2 as FNYEAQ. The CDR3 reads CASTRERDTEAFF. The CDR3 DNA follows: TGTGCCAGCACCCGCGAGCGGGACACTGAAGCTTTCTTT.

The chain carries TRBV29-1 and TRBJ2-7, with D possibly TRBD1 on 6 matching bases. The V end lost 5 bases, the J end lost 0 bases, and 14 bases lay between the germline ends. The CDR3 spans 14 residues. CDR1 is SQVTM and CDR2 is ANQGSEA in the germline V gene. The CDR3 DNA reads TGCAGCGTTTCCGAGACAGGTAGCTCCTACGAGCAGTACGTC. The encoded protein is CSVSETGSSYEQYV.

This chain links TRBV4-3 with TRBJ1-2; 8 positions agree with TRBD1. Losses at the gene ends were 0 bases for V and 8 bases for J; bases not matched to a gene: 11. The CDR3 consists of 16 residues. Germline V gene data show CDR1 as LGHNA and CDR2 as YSLEER. The DNA for the CDR3 is TGCGCCAGCAGCCAAGATTGGGGCAGGGGGCCTGACGGCTACACCTTC. It translates to CASSQDWGRGPDGYTF.

The rearrangement joins TRBV7-2 to TRBJ2-5; D is ambiguous. V lost 4 bases and J 1 base, leaving 4 bases between the germline ends. The length of the CDR3 is 12 residues. Germline V lookup: CDR1 SGHTA, CDR2 FQGNSA. The chain's CDR3 is CASSSRQETQYF. CDR3 coding DNA: TGTGCCAGCAGCTCCCGCCAAGAGACCCAGTACTTC.

The genes are TRBV7-6 and TRBJ2-2, with D perhaps matching TRBD2 (6 bases). The length of the CDR3 is 15 residues. Trimming took 5 bases from V and 3 from J, leaving 13 bases between them. Germline values: CDR1 SGHVS, CDR2 FNYEAQ. CDR3 region: CASSAQPGDTGELFF. The DNA for the CDR3 is TGTGCCAGCAGCGCGCAGCCGGGGGACACCGGGGAGCTGTTTTTT.

This chain joins TRBV4-2 and TRBJ1-5; 7 nucleotides align to TRBD1. This CDR3 comprises 17 residues. CDR1 is LGHNA, CDR2 YNFKEQ, per germline. The V segment lost 0 bases and the J segment 4 bases; nucleotides outside the gene matches: 9. In DNA form, the CDR3 reads TGTGCCAGCAGCCAAGATCCTGCGGGACAGAAGAATCAGCCCCAGCATTTT. It translates to CASSQDPAGQKNQPQHF.

The chain has TRBV5-1 and TRBJ1-1; 7 nucleotides align to TRBD1. This CDR3 is built from 14 residues. The J segment lost 0 bases and the V segment lost 4 bases, leaving 3 bases of the junction unmatched. From germline, CDR1 is SGHRS and CDR2 YFSETQ. This CDR3 is CASSTQGVNTEAFF. CDR3 DNA: TGCGCCAGCAGCACCCAGGGGGTGAACACTGAAGCTTTCTTT.

The rearrangement uses TRBV5-8 and TRBJ2-7; a weak D match, TRBD1 (5 bases). Trimming shortened V by 1 base and J by 4 bases, and 12 bases separated the two germline ends. The CDR3 totals 14 residues. Germline V gene data show CDR1 as SGHTS and CDR2 as YDEGEE. The CDR3 protein is CASSLYQGPYEQYV. CDR3 DNA: TGTGCCAGCAGCTTGTACCAGGGCCCTTACGAGCAGTACGTC.

The rearrangement joins TRBV28 to TRBJ2-2; TRBD1 agrees at 7 bases. V shed 4 bases and J 6 bases; nucleotides not matched to a gene: 2. Germline values: CDR1 MDHEN, CDR2 SYDVKM. The CDR3 has 13 residues. CDR3 sequence (DNA): TGTGCCAGCAGTTCGGGACAGTCCGGGGAGCTGTTTTTT. Encoded protein: CASSSGQSGELFF.

This sequence joins TRBV6-1 and TRBJ1-4; weak D call: TRBD1 (5 bases). CDR1 and CDR2 (germline): MNHNS, SASEGT. Deletions cut 2 bases from V and 5 bases from J, with 12 bases between. The CDR3 runs to 15 residues. The CDR3 protein is CASSELVGVNEKLFF. The DNA for the CDR3 is TGTGCCAGCAGTGAATTGGTAGGGGTGAATGAAAAACTGTTTTTT.

The chain uses TRBV10-3 and TRBJ1-4; maybe TRBD1 (5 bases). The germline CDR1 and CDR2 sequences are ENHRY and SYGVKD. V lost 6 bases, J lost 7 bases, and 15 bases lay in between. CDR3 length: 14 residues. The CDR3 nucleotides are TGTGCCATCAGCGGTGGGGGGGAAGGTGAAAAACTGTTTTTT. This gives the protein CAISGGGEGEKLFF.

The chain carries TRBV10-3 and TRBJ2-5, with D maybe TRBD1 (5 bases). Germline lookup yields CDR1 ENHRY and CDR2 SYGVKD. The V gene lost 3 bases and the J gene lost 1 base, with 15 bases spanning the gap. The CDR3 runs to 16 residues. CDR3 bases: TGTGCCATCAGTGAAACCAGGGCGCGAGTCCAAGAGACCCAGTACTTC. Encoded protein: CAISETRARVQETQYF.

This clone was seen a single time. J is TRBJ2-5 and V is TRBV6-1; possible D gene TRBD2, 6 bases. The V and J ends lost 9 bases and 4 bases respectively, with 15 bases between them. Looked up from germline, CDR1 is MNHNS and CDR2 is SASEGT. CDR3 length: 13 residues. The CDR3 bases are TGTGCCAGTACCATAGCGGAGAGAGAGACCCAGTACTTC. This encodes CASTIAERETQYF.